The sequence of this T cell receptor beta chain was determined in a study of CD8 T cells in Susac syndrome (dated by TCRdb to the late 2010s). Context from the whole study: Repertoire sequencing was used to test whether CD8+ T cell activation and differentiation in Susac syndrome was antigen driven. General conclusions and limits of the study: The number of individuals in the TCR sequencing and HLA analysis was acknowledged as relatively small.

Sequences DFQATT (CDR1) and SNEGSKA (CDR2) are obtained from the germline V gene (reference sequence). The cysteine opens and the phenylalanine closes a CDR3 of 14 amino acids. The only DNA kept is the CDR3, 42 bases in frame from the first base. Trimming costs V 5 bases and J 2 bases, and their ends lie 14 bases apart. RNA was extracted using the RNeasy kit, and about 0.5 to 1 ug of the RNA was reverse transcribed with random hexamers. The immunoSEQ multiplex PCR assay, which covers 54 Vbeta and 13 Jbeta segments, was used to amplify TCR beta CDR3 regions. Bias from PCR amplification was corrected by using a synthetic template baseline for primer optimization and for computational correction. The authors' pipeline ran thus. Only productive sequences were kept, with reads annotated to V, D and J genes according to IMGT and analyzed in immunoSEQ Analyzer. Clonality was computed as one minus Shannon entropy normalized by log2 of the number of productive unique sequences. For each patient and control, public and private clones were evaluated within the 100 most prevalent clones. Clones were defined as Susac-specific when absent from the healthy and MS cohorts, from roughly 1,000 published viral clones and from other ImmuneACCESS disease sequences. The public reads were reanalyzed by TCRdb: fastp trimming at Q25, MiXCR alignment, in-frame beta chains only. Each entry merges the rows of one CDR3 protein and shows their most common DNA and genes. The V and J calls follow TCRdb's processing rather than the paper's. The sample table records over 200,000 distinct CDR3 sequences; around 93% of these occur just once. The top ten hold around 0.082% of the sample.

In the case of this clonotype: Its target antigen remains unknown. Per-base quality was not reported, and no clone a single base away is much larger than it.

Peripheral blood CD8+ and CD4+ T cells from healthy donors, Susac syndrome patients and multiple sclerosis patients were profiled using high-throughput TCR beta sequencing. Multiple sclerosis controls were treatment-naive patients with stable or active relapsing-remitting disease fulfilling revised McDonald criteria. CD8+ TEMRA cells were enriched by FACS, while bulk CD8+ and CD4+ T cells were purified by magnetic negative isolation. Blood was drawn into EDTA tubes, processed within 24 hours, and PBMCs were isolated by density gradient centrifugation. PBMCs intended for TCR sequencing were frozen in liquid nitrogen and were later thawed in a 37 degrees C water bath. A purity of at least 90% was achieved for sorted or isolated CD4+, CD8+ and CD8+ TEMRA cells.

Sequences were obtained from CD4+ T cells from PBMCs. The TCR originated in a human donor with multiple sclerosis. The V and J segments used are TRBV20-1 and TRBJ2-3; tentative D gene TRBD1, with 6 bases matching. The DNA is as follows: TGCAGTGCTTCGGAGTCAGGGGCCACAGATACGCAGTATTTT. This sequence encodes CSASESGATDTQYF.